This T cell receptor (beta chain) was captured by sequencing in a study of identical twins. The CDR3 length is 16 residues. With V trimmed by 0 bases and J by 1 base, 3 bases remained unmatched. Germline loops: CDR1 SGHRS, CDR2 YFSETQ. A single record per CDR3 protein comes from TCRdb applying MiXCR to the 5' RACE reads. The sample contains 1.5 million to 2 million distinct CDR3 sequences, about 31% of which appear only once. This clonotype was counted a few times. Input material: cord blood. The rearrangement joins TRBV5-1 to TRBJ2-5; 10 bases agree with TRBD2. The receptor comes from a newborn girl in good health. The chain's CDR3 is CASSLASGGLQETQYF. The CDR3 DNA sequence: TGCGCCAGCAGCTTGGCTAGCGGGGGTCTCCAAGAGACCCAGTACTTC.